These T cell receptor beta chains were read from a single sample in a study of T-cell reconstitution after alpha-beta-depleted transplantation in children. TCRdb reanalysed the PCR reads using MiXCR and keeps one entry per CDR3 protein. The data contain about 340,000 distinct CDR3 sequences, 10% to 13% of them singletons. This material consisted of PBMCs from the stem cell graft donor, taken from the stem cell graft. All receptors come from a human donor who donated a stem cell graft to a child with acute lymphoblastic leukemia. Both conserved end residues are part of each CDR3. D genes are given only for firm matches. Some rows mark clone size as missing; the rest say once, few, many or name a class of expanded clone.

clone_size,j_call,d_call,v_call,cdr3_aa,cdr3_nt
-,TRBJ2-7,-,TRBV7-2,CASSLGWAGNEQYF,TGTGCCAGCAGCTTAGGTTGGGCCGGGAACGAGCAGTACTTC
-,TRBJ2-2,-,TRBV7-2,CASSLPGLARNTGELFF,TGTGCCAGCAGCTTACCCGGCCTAGCGAGGAACACCGGGGAGCTGTTTTTT
few,TRBJ1-1,-,TRBV12-3/TRBV12-4,CASSLGAGGLGTEAFF,TGTGCCAGCAGTTTGGGTGCGGGGGGGCTCGGGACTGAAGCTTTCTTT
many,TRBJ2-3,TRBD2,TRBV20-1,CSASLSGRGTDTQYF,TGCAGTGCTAGTTTGAGCGGGAGAGGAACAGATACGCAGTATTTT
-,TRBJ1-6,-,TRBV20-1,CSASSGAKLSYNSPLHF,TGCAGTGCTAGTTCCGGGGCCAAGCTCTCCTATAATTCACCCCTCCACTTT
-,TRBJ1-5,TRBD1,TRBV20-1,CSARSQGATGNQPQHF,TGCAGTGCTAGAAGCCAGGGGGCTACCGGCAATCAGCCCCAGCATTTT
-,TRBJ1-6,TRBD1,TRBV20-1,CSARDYRGTYNSPLHF,TGCAGTGCTAGAGACTACAGGGGCACCTATAATTCACCCCTCCACTTT
many,TRBJ2-1,TRBD2,TRBV5-1,CASSSSGRASNEQFF,TGCGCCAGCAGCTCCAGCGGGAGGGCCTCCAATGAGCAGTTCTTC
few,TRBJ1-2,-,TRBV5-1,CASSLVFSNYGYTF,TGCGCCAGCAGCTTGGTGTTTTCTAACTATGGCTACACCTTC
few,TRBJ2-7,-,TRBV2,CASLPRATRTYEQYF,TGTGCCAGCCTTCCCAGGGCTACAAGGACCTACGAGCAGTACTTC
-,TRBJ2-3,TRBD1,TRBV12-3/TRBV12-4,CASSFGQGPTDTQYF,TGTGCCAGCAGTTTCGGACAGGGGCCAACAGATACGCAGTATTTT
few,TRBJ2-5,-,TRBV10-3,CAISEGTNAGWETQYF,TGTGCCATCAGTGAGGGGACAAATGCGGGGTGGGAGACCCAGTACTTC
-,TRBJ2-1,-,TRBV3-1,CASSQGVYEQFF,TGTGCCAGCAGCCAAGGAGTCTATGAGCAGTTCTTC
-,TRBJ2-5,-,TRBV29-1,CSVRKETQYF,TGCAGCGTTCGGAAAGAGACCCAGTACTTC
few,TRBJ1-5,TRBD1,TRBV30,CAWSPGQGRQPQHF,TGTGCCTGGAGTCCGGGACAGGGACGACAGCCCCAGCATTTT
few,TRBJ1-1,-,TRBV4-1,CASSNRDALMNTEAFF,TGCGCCAGCAGCAACCGGGACGCCCTAATGAACACTGAAGCTTTCTTT
-,TRBJ1-6,-,TRBV20-1,CSARPNQRDNSPLHF,TGCAGTGCTAGACCTAACCAGAGAGATAATTCACCCCTCCACTTT
-,TRBJ2-2,-,TRBV5-1,CASSLLLTGTGELFF,TGCGCCAGCAGCTTGCTTCTCACAGGGACCGGGGAGCTGTTTTTT
-,TRBJ2-7,TRBD1,TRBV6-1,CASTRRQGASYEQYF,TGTGCCAGCACCCGGAGACAGGGGGCATCATACGAGCAGTACTTC
few,TRBJ2-1,TRBD2,TRBV5-1,CASSLFGLAPNNEQFF,TGCGCCAGCAGCTTGTTTGGACTAGCGCCTAACAATGAGCAGTTCTTC
many,TRBJ2-7,-,TRBV3-1,CASSQGQPSYEQYF,TGTGCCAGCAGCCAAGGACAGCCTTCCTACGAGCAGTACTTC
-,TRBJ2-1,TRBD2,TRBV11-2,CASSLGRGLGEGYNEQFF,TGTGCCAGCAGCTTAGGTCGGGGACTAGGGGAGGGATACAATGAGCAGTTCTTC
-,TRBJ1-4,-,TRBV3-1,CASSQDWGRLTGTNEKLFF,TGTGCCAGCAGCCAAGATTGGGGTCGTTTAACTGGGACTAATGAAAAACTGTTTTTT
few,TRBJ1-1,TRBD1,TRBV12-3/TRBV12-4,CASRTGGRLNTEAFF,TGTGCCAGCAGGACAGGGGGCCGTTTGAACACTGAAGCTTTCTTT
few,TRBJ1-5,-,TRBV20-1,CSAKETSNQPQHF,TGCAGTGCTAAAGAAACTAGCAATCAGCCCCAGCATTTT
few,TRBJ2-7,TRBD2,TRBV29-1,CSVEDRDYPSYEQYF,TGCAGCGTTGAAGACCGGGACTATCCCTCCTACGAGCAGTACTTC
-,TRBJ2-2,-,TRBV7-9,CASSMTRGTGELFF,TGTGCCAGCAGCATGACTAGGGGCACCGGGGAGCTGTTTTTT
-,TRBJ1-2,-,TRBV28,CASSLGGGQPYGYTF,TGTGCCAGCAGTTTAGGGGGAGGACAGCCCTATGGCTACACCTTC
many,TRBJ2-1,-,TRBV9,CASSVDSYNEQFF,TGTGCCAGCAGCGTAGATAGCTACAATGAGCAGTTCTTC
many,TRBJ2-1,TRBD1,TRBV5-1,CASSSGTGVNEQFF,TGCGCCAGCAGCTCCGGGACAGGGGTCAATGAGCAGTTCTTC
-,TRBJ2-1,TRBD2,TRBV5-1,CASSALGGVGLNEQFF,TGCGCCAGCAGCGCTCTGGGGGGGGTCGGACTCAATGAGCAGTTCTTC
few,TRBJ2-2,TRBD2,TRBV5-1,CASSRLAGHNTGELFF,TGCGCCAGCAGCCGACTAGCGGGACATAACACCGGGGAGCTGTTTTTT